This entry concerns a single T cell receptor (beta chain). Its antigen is unknown. The trim removed 7 bases at V and 2 bases at J, leaving 7 bases unmatched. The germline V gene has CDR1 GTSNPN and CDR2 SVGIG (reference sequence). The CDR3 loop spans 13 amino acids. This record belongs to a study of T cell responses to AZD1222 COVID-19 vaccine. Study-wide results and limits: Unmutated variant regions are reportedly the target of nearly half of TCRs that are spike-specific. It was only after the peak T cell response that any repertoires were sampled. Spike-specific TCR breadth and depth both grew after two AZD1222 doses. Seropositive AZD1222 recipients at baseline numbered only five or six.

Using immunoSEQ multiplex PCR, the repertoire was profiled, and TCRdb retains in-frame clones only, with some absent. This repertoire shows 100,000 or so clones, about 90% found once; its top ten account for around a tenth. This TCR came from an adult who received the AZD1222 COVID-19 vaccine. The sample here was peripheral blood, taken 28 days after the second AZD1222 dose. The rearrangement uses TRBV30 and TRBJ1-2; 7 bases are a match to TRBD1. The CDR3 loop is CASSPGQNYGYTF. In nucleotides, the CDR3 is TGTGCCTCCTCCCCGGGACAGAACTATGGCTACACCTTC.